These 7 T cell receptor beta chains were sequenced from one sample in a study of blood T cell repertoires in COVID-19. Sequencing used immunoSEQ multiplex PCR; TCRdb keeps in-frame clones, though not all of them. Of fewer than 75,000 clones in the sample, about 86% are singletons; the top ten hold under 8%. Sequenced: peripheral blood. The receptor set was obtained from a middle-aged man with active COVID-19.

This clone has just one count. The chain employs TRBV2 and TRBJ2-5, with 7 bases that match TRBD1. There are 13 residues in the CDR3. Per germline, CDR1 SNHLY and CDR2 FYNNEI. The V segment lost 4 bases and the J segment 2 bases; nucleotides outside the gene matches: 1. CDR3 sequence: CASSAGQQETQYF. The CDR3 coding sequence is TGTGCCAGCAGTGCGGGACAGCAAGAGACCCAGTACTTC.

This chain uses TRBV3-1 (or the pseudogene TRBV3-2) with TRBJ2-7; 9 positions match TRBD2. The CDR3 runs 16 residues. V lost 4 bases and J lost 7; bases outside the gene matches: 14. Germline lookup yields CDR1 LGHDT and CDR2 YNNKEL (reference sequence). CDR3 loop: CASSPNHAGGPGEQYF. CDR3 nucleotide sequence: TGTGCCAGCAGCCCAAACCACGCGGGGGGGCCGGGTGAGCAGTACTTC.

The rearrangement uses TRBV4-2 and TRBJ2-4; 12 bases are a match to TRBD2. V trimming: 1 base; J trimming: 9 bases; junction bases outside the gene matches: 1. The germline CDR1 and CDR2 sequences are LGHNA and YNFKEQ. The CDR3 covers 14 residues. CDR3 nucleotide sequence: TGTGCCAGCAGCCAAGGACTAGCGGGGGCCATTCAGTACTTC. It translates to CASSQGLAGAIQYF.

This clone was seen only once. The chain joins TRBV10-3 to TRBJ2-1; 8 bases fit TRBD2. There are 16 residues in the CDR3. Germline V gene lookup returns CDR1 ENHRY and CDR2 SYGVKD. The junction had 9 bases not matched to a gene; V was cut back by 1 base and J by 7 bases. The CDR3 coding sequence is TGTGCCATCAGTGAGTTGGCGGGAGGCTTCCCAAATGAGCAGTTCTTC. Protein sequence: CAISELAGGFPNEQFF.

The CDR3 reads CASRTGGASGEQYF. The CDR3 bases are TGTGCCAGCAGGACAGGGGGCGCGTCGGGGGAGCAGTACTTC. J is TRBJ2-7 and V is TRBV2; the match to TRBD1 covers 10 bases. V shed 6 bases, J shed 7 bases, and the junction held 9 bases outside the gene matches. The CDR3 consists of 14 residues. Germline loops: CDR1 SNHLY, CDR2 FYNNEI. Looking up the rest from reference TRBV2 and TRBJ2-7 gives the full variable domain: EPEVTQTPSHQVTQMGQEVILRCVPISNHLYFYWYRQILGQKVEFLVSFYNNEISEKSEIFDDQFSVERPDGSNFTLKIRSTKLEDSAMYFCASRTGGASGEQYFGPGTRLTVT.

The chain recombines TRBV4-1 with TRBJ2-2; 8 bases align to TRBD1. CDR1 MGHRA and CDR2 YSYEKL come from the germline V gene. The CDR3 is 15 residues long. J was trimmed by 7 bases and V by 4 bases; bases with no gene match: 8. The CDR3 DNA reads TGCGCCAGCAGCCCGATGGGACAGGCGGGCGGGGAGCTGTTTTTT. Translating it yields CASSPMGQAGGELFF.

This CDR3 is CASSFRGNYGYTF. The CDR3 coding sequence is TGTGCCAGCAGCTTCCGGGGGAACTATGGCTACACCTTC. The chain recombines TRBV5-6 with TRBJ1-2; TRBD1 is a possible D gene (5 bases). The CDR3 spans 13 residues. From germline, CDR1 is SGHDT and CDR2 YYEEEE. V lost 2 bases and J 2 bases, leaving 7 bases between the germline ends.